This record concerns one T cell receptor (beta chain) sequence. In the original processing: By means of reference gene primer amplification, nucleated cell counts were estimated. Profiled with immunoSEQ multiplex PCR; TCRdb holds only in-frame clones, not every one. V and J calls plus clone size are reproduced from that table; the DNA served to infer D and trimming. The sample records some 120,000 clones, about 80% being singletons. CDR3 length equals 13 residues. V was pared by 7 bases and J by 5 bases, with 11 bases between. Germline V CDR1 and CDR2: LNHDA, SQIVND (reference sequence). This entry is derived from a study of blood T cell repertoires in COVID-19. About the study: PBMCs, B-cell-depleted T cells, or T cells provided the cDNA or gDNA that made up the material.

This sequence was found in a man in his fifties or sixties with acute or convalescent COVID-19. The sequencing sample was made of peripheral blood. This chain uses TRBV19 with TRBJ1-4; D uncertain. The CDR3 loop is CASTRRANEKLFF. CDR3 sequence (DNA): TGTGCCAGTACAAGGAGGGCAAATGAAAAACTGTTTTTT.